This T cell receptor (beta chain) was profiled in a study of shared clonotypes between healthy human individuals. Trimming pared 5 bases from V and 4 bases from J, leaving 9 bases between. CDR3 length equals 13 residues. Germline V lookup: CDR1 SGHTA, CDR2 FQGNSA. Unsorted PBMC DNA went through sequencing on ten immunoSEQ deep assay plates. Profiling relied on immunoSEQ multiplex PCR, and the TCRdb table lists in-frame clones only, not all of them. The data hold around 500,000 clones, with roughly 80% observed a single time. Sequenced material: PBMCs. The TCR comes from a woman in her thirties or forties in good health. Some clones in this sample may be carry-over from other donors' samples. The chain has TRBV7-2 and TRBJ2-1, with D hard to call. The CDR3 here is CASSIDGYNEQFF. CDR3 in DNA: TGTGCCAGCAGCATCGACGGTTACAATGAGCAGTTCTTC.